This T cell receptor (beta chain) comes out of a study of T-cell reconstitution after alpha-beta-depleted transplantation in children. Points from the study as a whole: T cells produced anew were the main source of T-cell counts and diversity one year after transplant. Expanded graft clones, several hundred of them, were reportedly the source of alpha-beta T cells about two months after transplant. Some patients' high day-60 TCRbeta diversity was attributed to recipient cells surviving conditioning.

The germline gives CDR1 SEHNR, CDR2 FQNEAQ (reference sequence). The CDR3 contains 14 residues. J was trimmed by 4 bases and V by 5 bases; bases with no gene match: 7. In this sample, this clonotype turned up many times. No antigen is known for it. Preparation of the TCRbeta library used unique molecular identifiers. Each CDR3 protein gets one entry after TCRdb re-called the PCR reads with MiXCR. The data show about 260,000 distinct CDR3 sequences, roughly 8% seen once. The chain employs TRBV7-9 and TRBJ1-1; 7 nucleotides line up with TRBD1. The receptor was derived from a male patient between 10 and 17 years old who had a stem cell transplant for acute lymphoblastic leukemia, so the T cells may come from the graft donor. The input for sequencing was PBMCs, mostly from graft donor cells, taken 180 days after TCRalphabeta/CD19-depleted stem cell transplant. The CDR3, as DNA: TGTGCCAGCAGCCCCCAGGGGGGGAGCACTGAAGCTTTCTTT. Translation: CASSPQGGSTEAFF.